This TCR beta chain was obtained from a study of CD8+CD57+ T cells in acquired aplastic anemia. On the study more broadly: Recorded DNA amounts for sorted CD4+ and CD8+ cells had an average of around 3.5 ug.

Broader study findings: Overlapping CD8+ CDR3 repertoires of patients and controls contained under 35 shared sequences.

A note on this clonotype: What it binds is unknown. An end of the junction differs from the germline gene, which may be a read error.

The germline V gene has CDR1 SGHDN and CDR2 FVKESK. The CDR3 sequence is 11 residues long. Patients chosen for sequencing had CD8+CD57+ cells that had expanded, as shown by flow cytometry. Severe acquired aplastic anemia was present in every patient. All patients were therapy-naive when blood was sampled. Both TCR beta VDJ combination and CDR3 sequence profiling were carried out. Genomic DNA was the template for this profiling. TCRdb recomputed calls from the reads with MiXCR, one row per CDR3 protein. Here the sample spans some 160,000 distinct CDR3 sequences, around half being singletons. This receptor was obtained from a human donor with aplastic anemia. What was sequenced was sorted CD4+, CD8+, or CD8+CD57+ T cells (not recorded which) from PBMCs. The chain combines TRBV14 with TRBJ2-3; D not certain. The CDR3 nucleotides read TGTGCCAGCAGCCAAGAGTTGAAGTCGAATTTT. Translation gives CASSQELKSNF.